This TCR beta chain was identified in a study of graft-versus-host responses after intestinal transplantation. Study as a whole: Tacrolimus and steroids were given for three to four years to all recipients after anti-thymocyte globulin induction. Points from the study as a whole: Declining HvG levels early post-transplant were linked to peak circulating GvH clone levels. Patients with graft-donor T cell macrochimerism had high graft-versus-host to host-versus-graft clonal ratios in allografts.

The CDR3 extends over 16 amino acids. V lost 3 bases and J lost 2; bases outside the gene matches: 3. Germline-derived CDR1 and CDR2 are SGHAT and FQNNGV. Notes on this clone: What it binds is unknown.

Sequencing was performed with immunoSEQ multiplex PCR; in TCRdb, only in-frame clones are kept and a portion is missing. The profile shows tens of thousands of clones, nearly 90% of them singletons. The rearrangement uses TRBV11-2 and TRBJ2-2; 10 bases map to TRBD2. The receptor's source is a human donor who was the organ donor for an intestinal transplant. Sequenced here: unstimulated CD8+ T cells sorted from spleen or lymph node cells, sampled before transplant. CDR3 sequence reads: CASSLLAGENTGELFF. DNA of the CDR3: TGTGCCAGCAGCTTGCTAGCGGGGGAAAACACCGGGGAGCTGTTTTTT.